These 7 T cell receptor beta chains originate from one sample sequenced in a study of cytomegalovirus exposure and HLA in healthy donors. The PCR used 60 Vbeta and 13 Jbeta primers. Only in-frame clones appear in the TCRdb table, and some are missing; sequencing was by immunoSEQ multiplex PCR. Of hundreds of thousands of clones in the sample, almost 80% are singletons; the top ten hold around 4%. Sample: PBMCs. The receptor set was obtained from a male donor in good health and CMV-seronegative.

This clone was counted a few times. The chain employs TRBV6-1 and TRBJ1-1; 7 bases map to TRBD1. Germline V gives CDR1 MNHNS, CDR2 SASEGT. The CDR3 consists of 15 residues. The V and J ends lost 4 bases and 1 base, in that order; junction bases with no gene match: 6. CDR3 amino acids: CASSVEDRWNTEAFF. CDR3 sequence (DNA): TGTGCCAGCAGTGTAGAGGACAGGTGGAACACTGAAGCTTTCTTT.

The rearrangement joins TRBV4-2 to TRBJ2-5, with D possibly matching TRBD2 (6 bases). CDR3 length equals 13 residues. Trimming took 5 bases from V and 3 from J, leaving 10 bases between them. Germline V gene data show CDR1 as LGHNA and CDR2 as YNFKEQ. The CDR3 DNA reads as TGTGCCAGCAGCTCCCGACTAGAAGAGACCCAGTACTTC. Its translation: CASSSRLEETQYF.

CDR3 residues: CSGGDRIENEQFF. The CDR3 bases are TGCAGCGGCGGCGACAGAATAGAGAATGAGCAGTTCTTC. The chain is built from TRBV29-1 and TRBJ2-1, with D possibly TRBD1 on 5 matching bases. The CDR3 spans 13 residues. Germline V gene data show CDR1 as SQVTM and CDR2 as ANQGSEA. The V gene lost 7 bases and the J gene lost 7 bases, with 17 bases spanning the gap.

The chain couples TRBV5-1 to TRBJ2-7, with D possibly being TRBD2 (6 bases). Germline V gene lookup returns CDR1 SGHRS and CDR2 YFSETQ. The germline V and J ends were trimmed by 1 base and 3 bases, with 20 bases remaining between them. The CDR3 runs to 17 residues. The CDR3 here is CASSLFGHPGGLYEQYF. The CDR3 DNA reads as TGCGCCAGCAGCTTGTTTGGGCACCCCGGGGGACTCTACGAGCAGTACTTC.

This rearrangement joins TRBV21-1 to TRBJ2-7; TRBD2 is taken as the D call from the table, unchecked against the DNA. TRBV21-1 is a known pseudogene. The CDR3 runs to 16 residues. CDR3 loop: CASKRPGRLVGGEQYF. The CDR3 bases are TGTGCCAGCAAGCGGCCCGGTAGACTCGTCGGGGGTGAGCAGTACTTC.

The chain is built from TRBV7-6 and TRBJ2-7; 7 bases fit TRBD2. Germline CDR1 is SGHVS and CDR2 is FNYEAQ. CDR3 size: 14 residues. Losses at the gene ends were 0 bases for V and 2 bases for J; bases not matched to a gene: 1. The CDR3 sequence: CASSLAGGTYEQYF. The DNA of the CDR3 is TGTGCCAGCAGCTTAGCGGGAGGGACCTACGAGCAGTACTTC.

This chain connects TRBV5-4 to TRBJ2-3; no clear D. V shed 0 bases and J shed 2 bases, with 10 bases lying between them. CDR1 and CDR2 (germline): SGHNT, YYREEE (reference sequence). The length of the CDR3 is 15 residues. This CDR3 is CASSLVGTNTDTQYF. Here the CDR3 DNA reads TGTGCCAGCAGCTTGGTGGGTACTAACACAGATACGCAGTATTTT.